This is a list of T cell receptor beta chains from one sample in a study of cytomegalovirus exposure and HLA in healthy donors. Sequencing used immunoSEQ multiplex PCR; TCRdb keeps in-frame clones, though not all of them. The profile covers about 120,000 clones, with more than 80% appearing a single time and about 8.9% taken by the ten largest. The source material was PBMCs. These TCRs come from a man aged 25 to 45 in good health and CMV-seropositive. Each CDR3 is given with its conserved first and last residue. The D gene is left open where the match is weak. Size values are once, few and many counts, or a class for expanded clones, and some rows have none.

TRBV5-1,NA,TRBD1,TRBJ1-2,TGCGCCAGCAGCTTAGGAAGGATGGACAGGGCGGTCTATGGCTACACCTTC,CASSLGRMDRAVYGYTF
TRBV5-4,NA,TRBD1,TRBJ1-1,TGTGCCAGCAGCCCTCCCGGACAGGAAGGCGACACTGAAGCTTTCTTT,CASSPPGQEGDTEAFF
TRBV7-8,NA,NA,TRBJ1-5,TGTGCCAGCAGCTCCCCTCTGGGACACCAGCATTTT,CASSSPLGHQHF
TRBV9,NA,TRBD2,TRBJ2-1,TGTGCCAGCAGCGTAGTAGCGGGGGGGACCAATGAGCAGTTCTTC,CASSVVAGGTNEQFF
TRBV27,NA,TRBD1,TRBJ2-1,TGTGCCAGCAGTTTAGGACAGGGCAGTGGTTACAATGAGCAGTTCTTC,CASSLGQGSGYNEQFF
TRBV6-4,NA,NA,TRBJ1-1,TGTGCCAGCAGTGAAATGGACTACACTGAAGCTTTCTTT,CASSEMDYTEAFF
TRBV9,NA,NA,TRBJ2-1,TGTGCCAGCAGCCGATCCCCGGCGGACATGGGCAATGAGCAGTTCTTC,CASSRSPADMGNEQFF
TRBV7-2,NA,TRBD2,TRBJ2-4,TGTGCCAGCAGCTTCATCGGGACTAGCGGAATGCTAGCCAAAAACATTCAGTACTTC,CASSFIGTSGMLAKNIQYF
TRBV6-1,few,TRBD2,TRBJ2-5,TGTGCCAGCAATGGACTAGCGGGACTCCGGGAGACCCAGTACTTC,CASNGLAGLRETQYF
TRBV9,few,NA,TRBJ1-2,TGTGCCAGCAGCGTAGGCCCTGGCCACTATGGCTACACCTTC,CASSVGPGHYGYTF
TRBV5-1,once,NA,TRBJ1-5,TGCGCCAGCAGCTTGGGACCCACAGGGTTACAGCCCCAGCATTTT,CASSLGPTGLQPQHF
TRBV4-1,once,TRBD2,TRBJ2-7,TGCGCCAGCAGCCTAGGAGGGGAGGGGCACGAGCAGTACTTC,CASSLGGEGHEQYF
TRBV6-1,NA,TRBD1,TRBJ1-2,TGTGCCAGCAGTACGACAGGGGCGGGCTATGGCTACACCTTC,CASSTTGAGYGYTF
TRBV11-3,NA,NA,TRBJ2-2,TGTGCCAGCAGCCAAACAGGGTTATCTGCCGGGGAGCTGTTTTTT,CASSQTGLSAGELFF
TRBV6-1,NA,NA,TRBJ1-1,TGTGCCAGCAGGAAGGGGCAGATGAACACTGAAGCTTTCTTT,CASRKGQMNTEAFF
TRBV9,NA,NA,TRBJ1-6,TGTGCCAGCAGCGGATCTTCCGGGACACAGCTACCCCTCCACTTT,CASSGSSGTQLPLHF
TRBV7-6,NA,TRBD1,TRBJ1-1,TGTGCCAGCAGCCCGGACAGGGGAGGCGAAGCTTTCTTT,CASSPDRGGEAFF
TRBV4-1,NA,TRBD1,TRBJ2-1,TGCGCCAGCAGCCACCCCAGGGGGCTCTTTACAACCCATGACAATGAGCAGTTCTTC,CASSHPRGLFTTHDNEQFF
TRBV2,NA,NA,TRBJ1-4,TGTGCCAGCAGGAGTGACACCTCAACTAATGAAAAACTGTTTTTT,CASRSDTSTNEKLFF
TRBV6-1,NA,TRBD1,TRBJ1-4,TGTGCCAGCAGTGAGGGGGGGGGACAGGGCTTCCGAGGGGAGGAAAAACTGTTTTTT,CASSEGGGQGFRGEEKLFF
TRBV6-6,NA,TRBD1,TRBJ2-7,TGTGCCAGCAGTTCCACGGACAGGGCCGGCTCCTACGAGCAGTACTTC,CASSSTDRAGSYEQYF
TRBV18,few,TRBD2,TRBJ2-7,TGTGCCAGCTCACCGGGACTAGTTAACGAGCAGTACTTC,CASSPGLVNEQYF
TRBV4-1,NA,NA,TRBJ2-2,TGCGCCAGCAGCCAAGTCTACGGTTCCACCGGGGAGCTGTTTTTT,CASSQVYGSTGELFF
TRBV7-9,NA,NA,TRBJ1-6,TGTGCCAGCAGCTTTGACAGGAGACTCAATTCACCCCTCCACTTT,CASSFDRRLNSPLHF
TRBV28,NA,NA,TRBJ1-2,TGTGCCAGCAGTTCCCCCGGTCTTTCGGGCTACACCTTC,CASSSPGLSGYTF
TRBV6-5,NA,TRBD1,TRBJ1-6,TGTGCCAGCAGGCTCGGGACAGAAAATTCACCCCTCCACTTT,CASRLGTENSPLHF
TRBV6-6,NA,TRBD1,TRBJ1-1,TGTGCCAGCAGCCAAGACAGGGAAGCTGAAGCTTTCTTT,CASSQDREAEAFF
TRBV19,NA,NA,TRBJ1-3,TGTGCCAGTAGTGAACATGGGCCCGGAAACACCATATATTTT,CASSEHGPGNTIYF
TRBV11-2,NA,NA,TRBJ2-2,TGTGCCAGCTCGAACACAGGAAGTCTCGGGGAGCTGTTTTTT,CASSNTGSLGELFF
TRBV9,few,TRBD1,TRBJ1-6,TGTGCCAGCAGCGTAGGACAGGGTTTTTCACCCCTCCACTTT,CASSVGQGFSPLHF
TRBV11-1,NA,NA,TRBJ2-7,TGTGCCAGCAGCTTAGTACAGGGCTACGAGCAGTACTTC,CASSLVQGYEQYF
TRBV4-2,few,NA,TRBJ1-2,TGTGCCAGCAGCCACGACAGTAACTATGGCTACACCTTC,CASSHDSNYGYTF
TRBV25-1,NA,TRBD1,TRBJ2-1,TGTGCCAGCAGTCCGCTGGACAGGGACAATGAGCAGTTCTTC,CASSPLDRDNEQFF
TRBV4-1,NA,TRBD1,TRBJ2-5,TGCGCCAGCAGCCAAGGATTCTGGGCACAGGGGGTAAAGGAGACCCAGTACTTC,CASSQGFWAQGVKETQYF
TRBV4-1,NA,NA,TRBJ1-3,TGCGCCAGCAGCCAGACACAGGGCCTCTCTGGAAACACCATATATTTT,CASSQTQGLSGNTIYF
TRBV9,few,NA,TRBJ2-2,TGTGCCAGCGGCCGGGACATCGGCACCGGGGAGCTGTTTTTT,CASGRDIGTGELFF
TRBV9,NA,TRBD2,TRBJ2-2,TGTGCCAGCAGCGTATCTAGCGGGGGGCCTCGAGTCACCGGGGAGCTGTTTTTT,CASSVSSGGPRVTGELFF
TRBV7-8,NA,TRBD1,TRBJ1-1,TGTGCCAGCAGTCTTGACAGGGGGAACACTGAAGCTTTCTTT,CASSLDRGNTEAFF
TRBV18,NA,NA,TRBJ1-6,TGTGCCAGCTCACCCACCTTCGGGGATTCCCTCCACTTT,CASSPTFGDSLHF
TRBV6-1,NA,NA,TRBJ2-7,TGTGCCAGCAGATCAGAAACAGGGTCGAGAAACGAGCAGTACTTC,CASRSETGSRNEQYF
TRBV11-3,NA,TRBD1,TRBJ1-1,TGTGCCAGCAGCTTAGGGACAGGGGTGAACACTAAAGCTTTCTTT,CASSLGTGVNTKAFF